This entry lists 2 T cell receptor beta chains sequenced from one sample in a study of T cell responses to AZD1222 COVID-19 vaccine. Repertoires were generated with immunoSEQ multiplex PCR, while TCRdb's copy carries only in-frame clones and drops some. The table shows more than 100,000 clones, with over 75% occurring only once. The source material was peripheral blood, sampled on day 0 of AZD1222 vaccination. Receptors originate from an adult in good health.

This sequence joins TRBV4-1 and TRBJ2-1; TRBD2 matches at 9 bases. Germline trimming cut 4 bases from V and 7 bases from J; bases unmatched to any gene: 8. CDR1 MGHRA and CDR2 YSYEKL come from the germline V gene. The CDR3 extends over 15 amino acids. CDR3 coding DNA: TGCGCCAGCAGCCCAGCGGGGGGCTTGACGAATGAGCAGTTCTTC. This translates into CASSPAGGLTNEQFF.

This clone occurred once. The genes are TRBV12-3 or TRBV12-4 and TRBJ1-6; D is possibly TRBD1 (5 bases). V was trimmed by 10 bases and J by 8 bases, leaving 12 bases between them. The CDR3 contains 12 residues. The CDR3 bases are TGTGCCATCAAAAAGGGGTATTCACCCCTCCACTTT. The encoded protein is CAIKKGYSPLHF.